The 27 T cell receptor beta chains reported below all come from one sample, sequenced in a study of blood T cell repertoires in COVID-19 (dated by TCRdb to the early 2020s). To prepare the library, the immunoSEQ multiplex PCR assay was applied. The source is immuneACCESS, and TCRdb retained only in-frame sequences with V and J called. Part of the clones is not carried over; for the studies checked, unresolved V genes explain less than half of this, and the remainder is unexplained. A total of more than 250,000 clones appear in this sample, approximately 85% of them only once. The biggest ten clones account for less than 2.5% of the sample. The sequenced sample consisted of PBMCs or T cells enriched from blood (not recorded which). Receptor source: a young man who had recovered from COVID-19.

CDR3 nucleotide sequence: TGCGCCAGTAGACAGGGGAATACTGGCTACACCTTC. This sequence encodes CASRQGNTGYTF. J is TRBJ1-2 and V is TRBV10-2; 8 bases line up with TRBD1. The V segment lost 9 bases and the J segment 7 bases; nucleotides outside the gene matches: 7. This CDR3 has 12 amino acids. The V gene's germline CDR1 is WSHSY and CDR2 SAAADI.

The chain is built from TRBV15 and TRBJ1-2; 8 positions agree with TRBD1. The CDR3 totals 15 residues. The J segment lost 8 bases and the V segment lost 0 bases, leaving 8 bases of the junction unmatched. Per the germline V gene, CDR1 is LNHNV and CDR2 is YYDKDF (reference sequence). The CDR3 is CATSRDVTGALGYTF. In nucleotides, the CDR3 is TGTGCCACCAGCAGAGATGTGACAGGGGCGTTAGGCTACACCTTC. The entire variable domain, with the rest obtained from reference TRBV15 and TRBJ1-2, is as follows: DAMVIQNPRYQVTQFGKPVTLSCSQTLNHNVMYWYQQKSSQAPKLLFHYYDKDFNNEADTPDNFQSRRPNTSFCFLDIRSPGLGDTAMYLCATSRDVTGALGYTFGSGTRLTVV.

This chain links TRBV25-1 with TRBJ1-2; D may be TRBD1 (5 bases). Deletions cut 2 bases from V and 7 bases from J, with 20 bases between. The CDR3 runs to 16 residues. Germline V CDR1 and CDR2: MGHDK, SYGVNS. The CDR3 nucleotides are TGTGCCAGCAGTGAAGGGCTGGGCAGGGTGCCGTCTGGCTACACCTTC. Translation gives CASSEGLGRVPSGYTF.

The chain recombines TRBV18 with TRBJ2-3; 7 bases match TRBD2. Germline CDR1 reads KGHSH; CDR2 reads LQKENI. The junction had 6 bases not matched to a gene; V was cut back by 0 bases and J by 3 bases. The CDR3 consists of 16 residues. The CDR3 here is CASSPPRAGITDTQYF. The CDR3 DNA is TGTGCCAGCTCACCACCGCGAGCGGGGATTACAGATACGCAGTATTTT.

In this sample, this clone turned up once. The rearrangement links TRBV27 to TRBJ1-2; 8 nucleotides agree with TRBD1. The germline CDR1 and CDR2 sequences are MNHEY and SMNVEV (reference sequence). The junction had 7 bases not matched to a gene; V was cut back by 2 bases and J by 2 bases. The length of the CDR3 is 16 residues. CDR3 in amino acids: CASSLTRTGINYGYTF. In DNA form, the CDR3 reads TGTGCCAGCAGTTTAACTCGGACAGGGATCAACTATGGCTACACCTTC.

This chain uses TRBV28 with TRBJ1-2; a possible D gene is TRBD1 (5 bases). Looked up from germline, CDR1 is MDHEN and CDR2 is SYDVKM. Deletions cut 6 bases from V and 3 bases from J, with 14 bases between. This CDR3 region has 14 residues. CDR3 sequence: CASRLLDRDYGYTF. The CDR3 nucleotides read TGTGCCAGCAGATTACTCGACAGAGACTATGGCTACACCTTC.

Comment on this clone: The sample holds other DNA sequences that translate to the same CDR3. The rearrangement links TRBV5-1 to TRBJ1-1; TRBD1 is a possible D gene (5 bases). The CDR3 is 13 amino acids. Germline V gene data show CDR1 as SGHRS and CDR2 as YFSETQ. Deletions cut 1 base from V and 4 bases from J, with 8 bases between. Here the CDR3 reads CASSLQGSTEAFF. The CDR3 DNA is TGCGCCAGCAGCTTGCAGGGATCCACTGAAGCTTTCTTT.

The rearrangement links TRBV4-1 to TRBJ1-3; 7 nucleotides agree with TRBD1. Per the germline V gene, CDR1 is MGHRA and CDR2 is YSYEKL. With V trimmed by 4 bases and J by 4 bases, 10 bases remained unmatched. The CDR3 sequence is 16 residues long. CDR3 in amino acids: CASSLPGTELGNTIYF. The CDR3 DNA reads as TGCGCCAGCAGCCTGCCCGGGACAGAGCTCGGAAACACCATATATTTT.

This clone appeared a few times. The chain recombines TRBV3-1 (or the pseudogene TRBV3-2) with TRBJ1-3; weak D call: TRBD1 (6 bases). With 5 bases removed from V and 6 bases from J, the gap between germline ends came to 20 bases. Germline assignment: CDR1 LGHDT and CDR2 YNNKEL (reference sequence). The CDR3 runs to 16 residues. Here the CDR3 reads CASSDRTGHGLNTIYF. DNA of the CDR3: TGTGCCAGCAGCGATCGTACAGGGCACGGCCTAAACACCATATATTTT.

This chain joins TRBV20-1 and TRBJ2-1, with 7 bases matching TRBD2. Germline loops: CDR1 DFQATT, CDR2 SNEGSKA (reference sequence). The V gene end was trimmed by 3 bases and the J gene end by 5 bases; junction bases not matched to a gene: 7. The CDR3 runs 14 residues. The CDR3, as DNA: TGCAGTGCTAGTGACGGGGGGTACCACAATGAGCAGTTCTTC. Encoded protein: CSASDGGYHNEQFF.

The CDR3 DNA reads as TGCGCCAGCAGCCCGGGACGGGGGACGAGCGAAAAACTGTTTTTT. This encodes CASSPGRGTSEKLFF. V and J are TRBV5-1 and TRBJ1-4; perhaps TRBD1 as D (5 bases). Germline V CDR1 and CDR2: SGHRS, YFSETQ. Trimming stripped 4 bases from V and 8 bases from J, with 18 bases between. The CDR3 has 15 amino acids.

The chain is built from TRBV14 and TRBJ2-7; D is unclear. CDR1 SGHDN and CDR2 FVKESK come from the germline V gene. The CDR3 length is 15 residues. The ends were cut back, 4 bases at V and 2 bases at J, with 15 bases in the middle. CDR3 bases: TGTGCCAGCAGCCGATTAGCAGTTTCCCCCTACGAGCAGTACTTC. It translates to CASSRLAVSPYEQYF.

This clone was seen just once. The chain recombines TRBV29-1 with TRBJ2-1, with a possible D match to TRBD2 (6 bases). CDR3 length: 14 residues. CDR1 and CDR2 (germline): SQVTM, ANQGSEA. V was cut by 7 bases and J by 1 base, with 14 bases left in between. The CDR3 DNA sequence: TGCAGCGCCGTCGGGGCGGGGTCCTACAATGAGCAGTTCTTC. This encodes CSAVGAGSYNEQFF.

The rearrangement links TRBV2 to TRBJ2-6, with 10 positions matching TRBD1. Germline V gives CDR1 SNHLY, CDR2 FYNNEI. The CDR3 is 16 residues long. The trim removed 6 bases at V and 4 bases at J, leaving 6 bases unmatched. The CDR3 DNA reads TGTGCCAGCAGCAGACAGGGGGCGCAAGGGGCCAACGTCCTGACTTTC. Its protein is CASSRQGAQGANVLTF.

This chain joins TRBV12-3 or TRBV12-4 and TRBJ2-1; D is unclear. The germline V and J ends were trimmed by 5 bases and 10 bases, with 9 bases remaining between them. The CDR3 is made up of 11 amino acids. Here the CDR3 DNA reads TGTGCCAGCAGTCGGGTAGGCGAGCAGTTCTTC. The encoded protein is CASSRVGEQFF.

The genes are TRBV30 and TRBJ2-2; 8 bases match TRBD2. The length of the CDR3 is 14 residues. Losses at the gene ends were 3 bases for V and 4 bases for J; bases not matched to a gene: 4. Per germline, CDR1 GTSNPN and CDR2 SVGIG (reference sequence). The CDR3 region is CAWRSAGGTGELFF. The CDR3 nucleotides read TGTGCCTGGAGATCGGCGGGGGGCACCGGGGAGCTGTTTTTT.

This chain connects TRBV4-3 to TRBJ1-4; 9 bases map to TRBD1. This CDR3 is built from 16 residues. The germline V gene encodes CDR1 LGHNA and CDR2 YSLEER. The trim removed 3 bases at V and 10 bases at J, leaving 12 bases unmatched. DNA for the CDR3: TGCGCCAGCAGCCACCCACAGGGGGCAGGGGGGGTAAAACTGTTTTTT. Translated, it gives CASSHPQGAGGVKLFF.

This clone was seen more than once but under ten times. The chain links TRBV3-1 (or the pseudogene TRBV3-2) to TRBJ2-7, with TRBD2 matching 7 bases. J lost 6 bases, V lost 4 bases, and 9 bases had no gene match. Per germline, CDR1 LGHDT and CDR2 YNNKEL (reference sequence). This CDR3 spans 14 amino acids. In DNA form, the CDR3 reads TGTGCCAGCAGCCCCCGCCTAGCGGCGAGCGAGCAGTACTTC. It encodes CASSPRLAASEQYF.

The chain couples TRBV27 to TRBJ2-3, with D perhaps matching TRBD1 (6 bases). Germline CDR1 reads MNHEY; CDR2 reads SMNVEV (reference sequence). Trimming took off 2 bases at V and 4 bases at J, with 10 bases between the two ends. The CDR3 has 14 amino acids. CDR3 sequence (DNA): TGTGCCAGCAGTTTAGGGGGCAGTGCAGATACGCAGTATTTT. Its translation is CASSLGGSADTQYF.

The chain uses TRBV5-6 and TRBJ1-2; D is undetermined. CDR1 is SGHDT, CDR2 YYEEEE, per germline. The CDR3 has 11 residues. V was clipped by 0 bases and J by 6 bases, with 3 bases between them. This CDR3 is CASSLANGYTF. CDR3 sequence (DNA): TGTGCCAGCAGCTTGGCAAATGGCTACACCTTC.

J is TRBJ2-7 and V is TRBV3-1 (or the pseudogene TRBV3-2); maybe TRBD2 (5 bases). Germline CDR1 is LGHDT and CDR2 is YNNKEL (reference sequence). CDR3 length equals 15 residues. The V and J ends lost 1 base and 2 bases respectively, with 12 bases between them. Here the CDR3 reads CASSQVLTEAYEQYF. For the CDR3, the DNA is TGTGCCAGCAGCCAAGTTTTGACGGAGGCCTACGAGCAGTACTTC.

V gene TRBV12-3 or TRBV12-4 combines with J gene TRBJ1-5; TRBD1 is a possible D gene (5 bases). With 2 bases removed from V and 12 bases from J, the gap between germline ends came to 11 bases. The CDR3 totals 12 residues. The CDR3: CASSLPGGGQHF. In DNA, the CDR3 is TGTGCCAGCAGTTTACCCGGGGGGGGCCAGCATTTT.

This chain links TRBV27 with TRBJ2-1; TRBD1 is a possible D gene (6 bases). The CDR3 runs 16 residues. Germline CDR1 is MNHEY and CDR2 is SMNVEV (reference sequence). The germline V and J ends were trimmed by 2 bases and 7 bases, with 18 bases remaining between them. DNA of the CDR3: TGTGCCAGCAGTTTACTCTCCAGGGGACGTCAGAATGAGCAGTTCTTC. Encoded protein: CASSLLSRGRQNEQFF.

The chain carries TRBV19 and TRBJ2-7, with a possible D match to TRBD2 (7 bases). V dropped 0 bases and J dropped 0 bases, with 9 bases sitting between them. There are 15 residues in the CDR3. Germline V CDR1 and CDR2: LNHDA, SQIVND (reference sequence). CDR3 bases: TGTGCCAGTAGTATAGAGGGAGGGGGCTCCTACGAGCAGTACTTC. This sequence encodes CASSIEGGGSYEQYF.

V is TRBV25-1 and J is TRBJ2-7, with D maybe TRBD1 (6 bases). CDR1 is MGHDK and CDR2 is SYGVNS in the germline V gene. The CDR3 runs to 14 residues. With 2 bases removed from V and 3 bases from J, the gap between germline ends came to 11 bases. The CDR3 coding sequence is TGTGCCAGCAGTGAAGGGGGCGTTGGCTACGAGCAGTACTTC. It translates to CASSEGGVGYEQYF.

V usage is TRBV5-1 and J usage is TRBJ2-7, with 7 bases fitting TRBD1. CDR3 length: 14 amino acids. Germline CDR1 reads SGHRS; CDR2 reads YFSETQ. Trimming took 6 bases from V and 2 from J; bases not matched to a gene: 8. The CDR3 protein is CASTSDRPPYEQYF. The CDR3 DNA reads TGCGCCAGCACCTCGGACAGGCCCCCCTACGAGCAGTACTTC. Complete variable domain (other parts from reference TRBV5-1 and TRBJ2-7): KAGVTQTPRYLIKTRGQQVTLSCSPISGHRSVSWYQQTPGQGLQFLFEYFSETQRNKGNFPGRFSGRQFSNSRSEMNVSTLELGDSALYLCASTSDRPPYEQYFGPGTRLTVT.

The chain couples TRBV15 to TRBJ2-1, with 7 bases lining up with TRBD1. Germline CDR1 LNHNV, CDR2 YYDKDF (reference sequence). V shed 3 bases and J 5 bases; nucleotides not matched to a gene: 13. The CDR3 has 17 residues. The CDR3 is CATSRGGYRGKNNEQFF. The CDR3 DNA is TGTGCCACCAGCAGGGGTGGATACAGGGGAAAGAACAATGAGCAGTTCTTC.